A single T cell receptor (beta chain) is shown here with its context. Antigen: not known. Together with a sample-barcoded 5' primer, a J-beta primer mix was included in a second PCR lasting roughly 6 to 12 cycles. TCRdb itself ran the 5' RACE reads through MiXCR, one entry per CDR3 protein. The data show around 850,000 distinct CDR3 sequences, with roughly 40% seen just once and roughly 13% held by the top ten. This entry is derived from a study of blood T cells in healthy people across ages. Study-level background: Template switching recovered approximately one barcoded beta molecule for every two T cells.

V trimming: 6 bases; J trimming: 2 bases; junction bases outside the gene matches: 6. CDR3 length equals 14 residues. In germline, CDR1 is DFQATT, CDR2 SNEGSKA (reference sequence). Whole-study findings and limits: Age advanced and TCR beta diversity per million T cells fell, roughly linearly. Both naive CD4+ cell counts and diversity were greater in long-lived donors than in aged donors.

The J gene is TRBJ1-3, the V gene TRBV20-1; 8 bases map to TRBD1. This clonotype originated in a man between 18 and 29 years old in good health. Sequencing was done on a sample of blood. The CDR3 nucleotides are TGCAGTGCCCCTGACAGGGGAGCTGGAAACACCATATATTTT. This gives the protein CSAPDRGAGNTIYF.